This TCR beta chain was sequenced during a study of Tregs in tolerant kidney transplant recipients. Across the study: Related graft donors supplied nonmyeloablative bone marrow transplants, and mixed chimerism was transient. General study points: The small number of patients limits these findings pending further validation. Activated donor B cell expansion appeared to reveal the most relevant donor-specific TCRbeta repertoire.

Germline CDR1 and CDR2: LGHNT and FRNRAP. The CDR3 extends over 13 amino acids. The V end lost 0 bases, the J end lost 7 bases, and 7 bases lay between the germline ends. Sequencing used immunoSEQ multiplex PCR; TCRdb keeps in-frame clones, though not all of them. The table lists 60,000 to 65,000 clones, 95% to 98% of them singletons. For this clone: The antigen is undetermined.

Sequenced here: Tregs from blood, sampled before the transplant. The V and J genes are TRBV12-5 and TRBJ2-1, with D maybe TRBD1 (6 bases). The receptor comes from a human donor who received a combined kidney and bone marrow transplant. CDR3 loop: CASGLVGGNEQFF. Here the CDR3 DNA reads TGTGCTAGTGGTTTGGTAGGGGGAAATGAGCAGTTCTTC.